One sample yielded the 17 T cell receptor beta chains listed below, sequenced in a study of T cells in localized non-small cell lung cancer. Clones were read by immunoSEQ multiplex PCR, and TCRdb kept only the in-frame ones, dropping some. Of more than 2,500 clones listed, 27% are singletons. The input for sequencing was normal lung tissue next to the tumor, taken before any cancer treatment. All receptors come from a female donor aged 60 or older with stage I squamous cell lung carcinoma.

The chain uses TRBV5-1 and TRBJ1-1, with 11 bases lining up with TRBD1. Unmatched junction bases numbered 5, after V lost 3 bases and J lost 4 bases. In germline, CDR1 is SGHRS, CDR2 YFSETQ. The CDR3 covers 15 residues. The CDR3 nucleotides are TGCGCCAGCAGCTCCAGCGGGACAGGGGGCACTGAAGCTTTCTTT. This sequence encodes CASSSSGTGGTEAFF. Full variable domain (outside the CDR3, taken from reference TRBV5-1 and TRBJ1-1): KAGVTQTPRYLIKTRGQQVTLSCSPISGHRSVSWYQQTPGQGLQFLFEYFSETQRNKGNFPGRFSGRQFSNSRSEMNVSTLELGDSALYLCASSSSGTGGTEAFFGQGTRLTVV.

The J gene is TRBJ2-1, the V gene TRBV5-1; 8 bases align to TRBD2. Germline assignment: CDR1 SGHRS and CDR2 YFSETQ. CDR3 size: 15 residues. V shed 4 bases and J 5 bases; nucleotides not matched to a gene: 8. The CDR3 sequence is CASSVLAGRHNEQFF. The CDR3 DNA sequence: TGCGCCAGCAGCGTCTTAGCGGGAAGACACAATGAGCAGTTCTTC.

There are a few counts of this clone. The chain has TRBV2 and TRBJ2-1; no firm D call. With 7 bases removed from V and 6 bases from J, the gap between germline ends came to 16 bases. Looked up from germline, CDR1 is SNHLY and CDR2 is FYNNEI. CDR3 size: 14 residues. CDR3 DNA sequence: TGTGCCAGCAACCTACAAATAGCCTCCAATGAGCAGTTCTTC. Amino acid sequence: CASNLQIASNEQFF.

This clone came up a few times. The rearrangement uses TRBV15 and TRBJ2-7; unclear D gene. Germline CDR1 reads LNHNV; CDR2 reads YYDKDF (reference sequence). V was clipped by 0 bases and J by 4 bases, with 10 bases between them. The CDR3 length is 14 residues. The CDR3 protein is CATSRELAVYEQYF. The CDR3 nucleotides read TGTGCCACCAGCAGAGAACTCGCAGTTTACGAGCAGTACTTC.

The V gene is TRBV29-1, the J gene TRBJ2-7; 11 bases match TRBD2. CDR3 size: 16 residues. CDR1 is SQVTM, CDR2 ANQGSEA, per germline. The junction had 10 bases not matched to a gene; V was cut back by 6 bases and J by 0 bases. The CDR3: CSVAGTSGTISYEQYF. The CDR3 DNA sequence: TGCAGCGTCGCCGGGACTAGCGGCACGATCTCCTACGAGCAGTACTTC.

The gene calls are TRBV11-3 and TRBJ2-3; no definite D call. The V gene lost 2 bases and the J gene lost 0 bases, with 6 bases spanning the gap. The CDR3 contains 14 residues. The germline V gene has CDR1 SGHNT and CDR2 YENEEA. CDR3 sequence (DNA): TGTGCCAGCAGCTTAATCCCTAGCACAGATACGCAGTATTTT. Protein: CASSLIPSTDTQYF.

The chain couples TRBV28 to TRBJ2-1, with 9 positions matching TRBD2. V shed 2 bases and J 8 bases; nucleotides not matched to a gene: 7. CDR1 and CDR2 (germline): MDHEN, SYDVKM. The CDR3 sequence is 15 residues long. The CDR3 DNA reads as TGTGCCAGCAGTTTAGGCCTAGCGGGAATGTATGAGCAGTTCTTC. It yields the protein CASSLGLAGMYEQFF.

This clone was counted only a few times. This chain joins TRBV9 and TRBJ1-4; D unresolved. The CDR3 spans 14 residues. Per the germline V gene, CDR1 is SGDLS and CDR2 is YYNGEE. V was cut by 4 bases and J by 8 bases, with 15 bases left in between. The CDR3 DNA follows: TGTGCCAGCAGCTTAGTACCCGGAGGGGAAAAACTGTTTTTT. Encoded protein: CASSLVPGGEKLFF.

This clone was counted between two and nine times. The chain carries TRBV28 and TRBJ1-1; 8 bases map to TRBD1. The trim removed 6 bases at V and 4 bases at J, leaving 4 bases unmatched. Germline-derived CDR1 and CDR2 are MDHEN and SYDVKM. The CDR3 has 13 residues. The CDR3 nucleotides read TGTGCCAGCAGCCACCAGGGGGCCACTGAAGCTTTCTTT. It codes for CASSHQGATEAFF.

This clone was seen a handful of times. The rearrangement uses TRBV11-3 and TRBJ2-7, with a tentative D call TRBD2 (6 bases). CDR1 is SGHNT, CDR2 YENEEA, per germline. V lost 3 bases and J 3 bases, leaving 15 bases between the germline ends. The CDR3 is 15 amino acids. In DNA, the CDR3 is TGTGCCAGCAGCTTGGGACTGCAACTGGTCTACGAGCAGTACTTC. Amino acids: CASSLGLQLVYEQYF.

The J gene is TRBJ1-1, the V gene TRBV29-1; D may be TRBD1 (6 bases). This CDR3 spans 13 amino acids. CDR1 and CDR2 (germline): SQVTM, ANQGSEA. V was clipped by 1 base and J by 5 bases, with 11 bases between them. DNA for the CDR3: TGCAGCGTTGAAGGGGTAGGGGGAACTGAAGCTTTCTTT. This codes for CSVEGVGGTEAFF.

This clone has a handful of counts. This chain joins TRBV9 and TRBJ2-1; TRBD2 aligns across 12 bases. The CDR3 totals 15 residues. Trimming removed 3 bases from V and 10 bases from J; junction bases left unmatched: 8. Germline lookup yields CDR1 SGDLS and CDR2 YYNGEE. The CDR3 nucleotides are TGTGCCAGCAGCGCTGGACTAGCGGGAATCGGAGAGCAGTTCTTC. This sequence encodes CASSAGLAGIGEQFF.

This chain connects TRBV19 to TRBJ2-1, with TRBD1 identical over 8 bases. With 3 bases clipped from V and 8 bases from J, the junction kept 21 bases outside the gene matches. The germline CDR1 and CDR2 sequences are LNHDA and SQIVND (reference sequence). This CDR3 is 19 amino acids long. The CDR3 DNA follows: TGTGCCAGTAGTATTAGGGGGACCGGGACAGGAAAGGGCTTGGATGAGCAGTTCTTC. Translating gives CASSIRGTGTGKGLDEQFF.

This clone is deemed medium-sized. This CDR3 is CASSQEGARGNEKLFF. The CDR3, as DNA: TGCGCCAGCAGCCAAGAGGGGGCGCGGGGTAATGAAAAACTGTTTTTT. The genes are TRBV4-1 and TRBJ1-4, with D possibly matching TRBD1 (6 bases). Trimming shortened V by 0 bases and J by 4 bases, and 12 bases separated the two germline ends. This CDR3 spans 16 amino acids. Germline V gene lookup returns CDR1 MGHRA and CDR2 YSYEKL.

The rearrangement joins TRBV28 to TRBJ2-7; 12 bases are a match to TRBD1. This CDR3 has 15 residues. Germline V gene lookup returns CDR1 MDHEN and CDR2 SYDVKM. V shed 3 bases and J 6 bases; nucleotides not matched to a gene: 6. For the CDR3, the DNA is TGTGCCAGCAGTTTTCGGGACAGGGGGCGCGTCGAGCAGTACTTC. Protein sequence: CASSFRDRGRVEQYF. The entire variable domain, with the rest obtained from reference TRBV28 and TRBJ2-7, is as follows: DVKVTQSSRYLVKRTGEKVFLECVQDMDHENMFWYRQDPGLGLRLIYFSYDVKMKEKGDIPEGYSVSREKKERFSLILESASTNQTSMYLCASSFRDRGRVEQYFGPGTRLTVT.

The J gene is TRBJ2-3, the V gene TRBV30; 8 nucleotides agree with TRBD2. CDR1 is GTSNPN and CDR2 is SVGIG in the germline V gene (reference sequence). The V and J ends lost 0 bases and 4 bases, in that order; junction bases with no gene match: 6. The CDR3 is 15 residues long. CDR3 nucleotides: TGTGCCTGGAGTGTATCACTAGCGGAGGCAGATACGCAGTATTTT. Protein sequence: CAWSVSLAEADTQYF.

V gene TRBV23-1 combines with J gene TRBJ2-5, with TRBD2 identical over 9 bases. TRBV23-1 is reported as an ORF; its role is uncertain. CDR3 length: 16 amino acids. V lost 4 bases, J lost 5 bases, and 11 bases stayed unmatched. The CDR3 sequence: CASSPASGARRETQYF. DNA for the CDR3: TGCGCCAGCAGTCCCGCTAGCGGGGCCCGGAGGGAGACCCAGTACTTC.